This T cell receptor (beta chain) was documented in a study of blood T cell repertoires in COVID-19. Study background: From the United States, Italy and Spain came samples of acute and convalescent COVID-19. T cells, B-cell-depleted T cells, or PBMCs supplied cDNA or gDNA.

Original processing notes: Cell counts per sample came from amplifying reference gene primers. Assay used: immunoSEQ multiplex PCR; TCRdb lists only in-frame clones, some missing. V, J and clone size reflect that table, while D and trimming were determined from the DNA. Among 350,000 to 450,000 clones listed, 85% were seen once. The germline V gene has CDR1 MNHNS and CDR2 SASEGT. Trimming removed 3 bases from V and 10 bases from J, with 12 bases in between. The CDR3 is 12 amino acids. The clonotype comes from a woman younger than 35 with acute or convalescent COVID-19. The chain couples TRBV6-1 to TRBJ1-1; a weak D match, TRBD1 (5 bases). Specimen: peripheral blood. CDR3 DNA sequence: TGTGCCAGCAGTGACCTCGACAGAAGAGCTTTCTTT. Its protein product is CASSDLDRRAFF.